The T cell receptor (beta chain) under discussion was sequenced for a study of cytomegalovirus exposure and HLA in healthy donors. As for the study in general: There were roughly 120 million unique TCR beta sequences, drawn from approximately 180 million T cells, in an earlier analysis.

Both 60 Vbeta primers and 13 Jbeta primers went into the PCR. Libraries were prepared by immunoSEQ multiplex PCR; TCRdb keeps only in-frame clonotypes and omits some of them. The data show 150,000 to 200,000 clones, under 80% seen once. Concerning this clone itself: As yet, its antigen is unknown.

Study outcomes and limitations: In vitro testing confirmed a few CMV-associated chains as specific for CMV antigens. An analysis was carried out later, and it reportedly showed fewer N-insertions in an Asian-associated ancestry cluster than the roughly 700-donor mean. In a later analysis, at a false discovery rate of 0.05, about 17,000 TCR beta sequences matched HLA alleles.

Sequencing was carried out using PBMCs. The TCR originated in a woman in her 30s in good health and CMV-seropositive.

CDR3 DNA: TGTGCCAGCAGCCCCAGGTTAAGCTCTGGGGCCAACGTCCTGACTTTC. Amino acids: CASSPRLSSGANVLTF. This chain links TRBV9 with TRBJ2-6; no definite D call. V was trimmed by 4 bases and J by 0 bases, leaving 11 bases between them. The CDR3 loop spans 16 amino acids. The germline V gene encodes CDR1 SGDLS and CDR2 YYNGEE.